Listed below are T cell receptor beta chains from one sample, sequenced in a study of blood T cell repertoires in COVID-19. Profiling relied on immunoSEQ multiplex PCR, and the TCRdb table lists in-frame clones only, not all of them. The sample holds about 130,000 clones, about 88% seen once. The source material was PBMCs or T cells enriched from blood (not recorded which). These receptors came from a woman in her forties or fifties who had recovered from COVID-19. CDR3s include the opening cysteine and the closing phenylalanine or tryptophan. Each record gives: CDR3 protein, V gene, clone size. Part of the rows lack a size; the others show once, few, many or a class for expanded clones.

CDR3 protein: CASSLTGGDEKLFF
V gene: TRBV7-2
clone size: -

CDR3 protein: CASSLGGGFSYEQYF
V gene: TRBV19
clone size: once

CDR3 protein: CASSRPSMDEQFF
V gene: TRBV27
clone size: -

CDR3 protein: CASSYTRGQTYEQYF
V gene: TRBV6-5
clone size: once

CDR3 protein: CASSLGQFGQGDTDTQYF
V gene: TRBV11-2
clone size: -

CDR3 protein: CASSPPRGNTGELFF
V gene: TRBV6-6
clone size: -

CDR3 protein: CASSQGVSGGGAYNEQFF
V gene: TRBV4-3
clone size: -

CDR3 protein: CASRRLAQRDEQFF
V gene: TRBV5-4
clone size: -

CDR3 protein: CSAIEAGRETQYF
V gene: TRBV20-1
clone size: -

CDR3 protein: CASSLEAGWTYEQYF
V gene: TRBV11-2
clone size: -

CDR3 protein: CASSPGQGGSNQPQHF
V gene: TRBV18
clone size: -

CDR3 protein: CARRGRKNTEAFF
V gene: TRBV28
clone size: -

CDR3 protein: CASSDRVRDTQYF
V gene: TRBV2
clone size: few

CDR3 protein: CASSQRDRGLSPLHF
V gene: TRBV3-1/TRBV3-2
clone size: once

CDR3 protein: CASSFAGVSEAFF
V gene: TRBV12-3/TRBV12-4
clone size: once

CDR3 protein: CASSQGGENSPLHF
V gene: TRBV3-1/TRBV3-2
clone size: -

CDR3 protein: CATSAGSTDTQYF
V gene: TRBV15
clone size: -

CDR3 protein: CASSQTSGGKNIQYF
V gene: TRBV7-9
clone size: -

CDR3 protein: CSVEVETGGGQPQHF
V gene: TRBV29-1
clone size: -

CDR3 protein: CASSPGQGSNQPQHF
V gene: TRBV3-1/TRBV3-2
clone size: -

CDR3 protein: CASSPSFEDYEQYF
V gene: TRBV4-3
clone size: -

CDR3 protein: CASSRSGGGSNSPLHF
V gene: TRBV18
clone size: -

CDR3 protein: CASSPSNQPQHF
V gene: TRBV7-9
clone size: -

CDR3 protein: CSVGGGTSGDTDTQYF
V gene: TRBV29-1
clone size: -

CDR3 protein: CASSVTGGSYEQYF
V gene: TRBV25-1
clone size: once

CDR3 protein: CASSLEAQGAYWPQHF
V gene: TRBV4-1
clone size: -

CDR3 protein: CASSAPTGLNEKLFF
V gene: TRBV3-1/TRBV3-2
clone size: few

CDR3 protein: CASSLGDRGEQYF
V gene: TRBV11-2
clone size: -

CDR3 protein: CASSNPQVRGNTIYF
V gene: TRBV3-1/TRBV3-2
clone size: -

CDR3 protein: CACGEGRQETQYF
V gene: TRBV6-1
clone size: -

CDR3 protein: CASSSGQGEYF
V gene: TRBV5-1
clone size: few

CDR3 protein: CASTQRGTEAFF
V gene: TRBV6-5
clone size: -

CDR3 protein: CASSQAPLDNNQPQHF
V gene: TRBV3-1/TRBV3-2
clone size: -

CDR3 protein: CASSLVSGTFSDTQYF
V gene: TRBV7-9
clone size: -

CDR3 protein: CASSFPGNKGGYTF
V gene: TRBV7-9
clone size: few

CDR3 protein: CASSRGQLYGYTF
V gene: TRBV11-3
clone size: -

CDR3 protein: CATSPYQGYEQYF
V gene: TRBV19
clone size: -

CDR3 protein: CASSNQAGERGETQYF
V gene: TRBV19
clone size: -

CDR3 protein: CASSLTAGLSGETQYF
V gene: TRBV5-1
clone size: -

CDR3 protein: CASSPLGGVTQYF
V gene: TRBV7-2
clone size: -

CDR3 protein: CSVKDRESSYEQYF
V gene: TRBV29-1
clone size: -

CDR3 protein: CAWTREIRTEAFF
V gene: TRBV30
clone size: -

CDR3 protein: CASSSTGTSTLETQYF
V gene: TRBV5-1
clone size: -

CDR3 protein: CASSQGDFYTGELFF
V gene: TRBV3-1/TRBV3-2
clone size: -

CDR3 protein: CASSLGGQGEAFF
V gene: TRBV7-2
clone size: once

CDR3 protein: CASSQGTSGKETQYF
V gene: TRBV3-1/TRBV3-2
clone size: -

CDR3 protein: CASRFNRVRNTEAFF
V gene: TRBV12-2
clone size: -

CDR3 protein: CASSNIGGGNTEAFF
V gene: TRBV7-3
clone size: -

CDR3 protein: CASSLRDNSRGQYF
V gene: TRBV5-6
clone size: -

CDR3 protein: CASSQVIGLAAPQYF
V gene: TRBV4-1
clone size: few

CDR3 protein: CASSRGLINAEAFF
V gene: TRBV3-1/TRBV3-2
clone size: -

CDR3 protein: CASSPNAEEDNEQFF
V gene: TRBV11-2
clone size: -

CDR3 protein: CASSQDPGGPDTQYF
V gene: TRBV4-3
clone size: -

CDR3 protein: CASSQEGSSYNSPLHF
V gene: TRBV3-1/TRBV3-2
clone size: -

CDR3 protein: CASSGTGNPGELFF
V gene: TRBV6-5
clone size: -

CDR3 protein: CASSLVAGGINSPLHF
V gene: TRBV5-1
clone size: -

CDR3 protein: CASSLQTGRGGYTF
V gene: TRBV4-3
clone size: -

CDR3 protein: CSAGAANEKLFF
V gene: TRBV29-1
clone size: -

CDR3 protein: CASSYSSVGGREGYTF
V gene: TRBV6-5
clone size: -